Listed below are T cell receptor beta chains from one sample, sequenced in a study of blood T cell repertoires in COVID-19. Here immunoSEQ multiplex PCR was the method, and the copy in TCRdb shows in-frame clones only, minus some. The repertoire holds around 55,000 clones, with around 84% as singletons. Sample: peripheral blood. The receptors originated from a human donor in a cohort sampled during active or convalescent COVID-19. Each CDR3 is given with its conserved first and last residue. Fields, in order: D gene, V gene, J gene, clone size, CDR3 DNA, CDR3 protein. The D gene is left open where the match is weak. Not every row has a clone size; where given, it reads once, few, many or a size class.

TRBD1,TRBV19,TRBJ2-7,.,TGTGCCAGTAGCCCGGGACAGACGCTTTCCTACGAGCAGTACTTC,CASSPGQTLSYEQYF
.,TRBV6-5,TRBJ1-3,.,TGTGCCAGCAGTTATGGCAGGGGCCGTGGAAACACCATATATTTT,CASSYGRGRGNTIYF
.,TRBV6-5,TRBJ2-2,.,TGTGCCAGCAGTTCGGGAGGGGGCGCCTTTCCCGGGGAGCTGTTTTTT,CASSSGGGAFPGELFF
TRBD1,TRBV19,TRBJ1-2,.,TGTGCCAGTAGTCCGGGACAGGTTCTCTATGGCTACACCTTC,CASSPGQVLYGYTF
.,TRBV9,TRBJ2-1,.,TGTGCCAGCAGCGGGGGGCCCTCCAATGAGCAGTTCTTC,CASSGGPSNEQFF
.,TRBV6-5,TRBJ1-6,few,TGTGCCAGCAGTTACTCGGGGAGCTCCTATAATTCACCCCTCCACTTT,CASSYSGSSYNSPLHF
.,TRBV5-1,TRBJ2-2,.,TGCGCCAGCAGCTTGGCAACAGCGAACACCGGGGAGCTGTTTTTT,CASSLATANTGELFF
TRBD1,TRBV5-6,TRBJ1-2,.,TGTGCCAGCAGCATGGGGGCCAGGGGGCTGGATGGCTACACCTTC,CASSMGARGLDGYTF
TRBD2,TRBV10-3,TRBJ2-2,.,TGTGCCATCCTATGGACTAGCGGGGACACCGGGGAGCTGTTTTTT,CAILWTSGDTGELFF
TRBD1,TRBV4-3,TRBJ2-1,.,TGCGCCAGCAGCCGAAGACAGGGCGATGAGCAGTTCTTC,CASSRRQGDEQFF
TRBD2,TRBV6-4,TRBJ2-3,once,TGTGCCAGCAGTGCGGGACTAGCGGGGGACCGAAGCACAGATACGCAGTATTTT,CASSAGLAGDRSTDTQYF
.,TRBV12-3/TRBV12-4,TRBJ2-7,.,TGTGCCAGCAGTTTAGGGCAGACCTACGAGCAGTACTTC,CASSLGQTYEQYF
.,TRBV11-3,TRBJ2-7,.,TGTGCCAGCAGCTTATCTCAGGGCTACGAGCAGTACTTC,CASSLSQGYEQYF
TRBD1,TRBV18,TRBJ1-5,.,TGTGCCAGCTCACCACCGATCGGGACAGGGGGCCATCAGCCCCAGCATTTT,CASSPPIGTGGHQPQHF
.,TRBV13,TRBJ2-7,.,TGTGCCAGCAGCACACAGGGCTATCCCCCCTATGCCTACGAGCAGTACTTC,CASSTQGYPPYAYEQYF
TRBD1,TRBV6-2/TRBV6-3,TRBJ2-2,.,TGTGCCAGCAGTTACTCGACGGTGTTAGGAGACAGGGGAGCCACCGGGGAGCTGTTTTTT,CASSYSTVLGDRGATGELFF
.,TRBV13,TRBJ2-5,.,TGTGCCAGCAGCTTGCGGAATTGGCGGGGCTCTATGGGGGAGTGGGAGACCCAGTACTTC,CASSLRNWRGSMGEWETQYF
.,TRBV2,TRBJ1-5,.,TGTGCCAGCAGTGCGGACAGTTCAAGCAATCAGCCCCAGCATTTT,CASSADSSSNQPQHF
TRBD1,TRBV6-1,TRBJ2-4,.,TGTGCCAGCAGTGAGGGCTTAGGACAGGGCAAAAACATTCAGTACTTC,CASSEGLGQGKNIQYF
TRBD2,TRBV7-2,TRBJ2-7,.,TGTGCCAGCAGCGCAACAGCGGGGACTGCCTACGAGCAGTACTTC,CASSATAGTAYEQYF
.,TRBV3-1/TRBV3-2,TRBJ1-3,few,TGTGCCAGCAGGGAGGCAGGGGCTGGAAACACCATATATTTT,CASREAGAGNTIYF
.,TRBV4-1,TRBJ1-1,.,TGCGCCAGCAGCCAAGCCCCAAGTACGGACAGAAACACTGAAGCTTTCTTT,CASSQAPSTDRNTEAFF
TRBD1,TRBV6-6,TRBJ2-2,.,TGTGCCAGCAGTTTTGACAGGGGAGGCGGGGAGCTGTTTTTT,CASSFDRGGGELFF
.,TRBV30,TRBJ2-3,.,TGTGCCTGGAGTGTACCCCTGGGGGGTAGCACAGATACGCAGTATTTT,CAWSVPLGGSTDTQYF
.,TRBV5-1,TRBJ1-1,.,TGCGCCAGCAGCGTGGGACGGGGTGAAGCTTTCTTT,CASSVGRGEAFF
TRBD2,TRBV15,TRBJ2-1,few,TGTGCCACCAGCTCGCAGGGACGGGGGGGCGGTAATGAGCAGTTCTTC,CATSSQGRGGGNEQFF
TRBD2,TRBV2,TRBJ2-1,.,TGTGCCAGCAGTGATGATCCCGGGATAGCGGGGGAGCATGAGCAGTTCTTC,CASSDDPGIAGEHEQFF
TRBD1,TRBV5-4,TRBJ1-2,.,TGTGCCAGCAGCTTCACCGGGACAGTGAACTATGGCTACACCTTC,CASSFTGTVNYGYTF
.,TRBV19,TRBJ1-5,.,TGTGCTTCCCAGGATCAGGGGCGCTTAAATCAGCCCCAGCATTTT,CASQDQGRLNQPQHF
TRBD2,TRBV6-5,TRBJ2-7,.,TGTGCCAGCAGTTACCTAGCGGGGGGTTTCTACGAGCAGTACTTC,CASSYLAGGFYEQYF
.,TRBV11-2,TRBJ2-2,.,TGTGCCAGCAGCTTGGAGGGGGCCCTCAACACCGGGGAGCTGTTTTTT,CASSLEGALNTGELFF
.,TRBV4-2,TRBJ1-1,.,TGTGCCAGCAGCCAAGAAAAGATCTGGCAAGGAGGAATGGGCACTGAAGCTTTCTTT,CASSQEKIWQGGMGTEAFF
TRBD1,TRBV6-6,TRBJ1-2,.,TGTGCCAGCAGTTACTCACAGGGGGATCTATATGGCTACACCTTC,CASSYSQGDLYGYTF
TRBD2,TRBV24-1,TRBJ2-5,.,TGTGCCACCAGTGCTCCGGGGCTAGCGGGGGCGAGAATAATATACCAAGAGACCCAGTACTTC,CATSAPGLAGARIIYQETQYF
.,TRBV7-2,TRBJ2-2,.,TGTGCCAGCAGCTTAGGTGGCCTTCGCGGGGAGCTGTTTTTT,CASSLGGLRGELFF
TRBD1,TRBV19,TRBJ1-1,.,TGTGCCAGTAGTCACTCGGGCAGGGGGCACACTGAAGCTTTCTTT,CASSHSGRGHTEAFF
.,TRBV7-2,TRBJ1-2,.,TGTGCCAGCAGCTTAGAGGTGGGGAGTTACACCTTC,CASSLEVGSYTF
.,TRBV6-5,TRBJ1-1,.,TGTGCCAGCCAGAATCGACAGGACCCCTTGGTAGGTTTCTTT,CASQNRQDPLVGFF
.,TRBV19,TRBJ1-1,.,TGTGCCAGTACCAAGGGACAGAACACTGAAGCTTTCTTT,CASTKGQNTEAFF
TRBD1,TRBV9,TRBJ1-4,.,TGTGCCAGCAGCCTTCGGACAGGCCCTAATGAAAAACTGTTTTTT,CASSLRTGPNEKLFF
.,TRBV27,TRBJ1-2,few,TGTGCCAGCAGTCCCGGGAGGACTGGAGGCTACACCTTC,CASSPGRTGGYTF
.,TRBV9,TRBJ1-6,.,TGTGCCAGCAGCGGGACAGTTGGTAATTCACCCCTCCACTTT,CASSGTVGNSPLHF
TRBD1,TRBV7-2,TRBJ2-2,.,TGTGCCAGCAGCTCCGGGACAGGGAACACCGGGGAGCTGTTTTTT,CASSSGTGNTGELFF
.,TRBV12-3/TRBV12-4,TRBJ1-2,.,TGTGCCAGCAGTGGGACTCCCTACCGGGGCTACACCTTC,CASSGTPYRGYTF
TRBD1,TRBV27,TRBJ1-2,.,TGTGCCAGCAGTTCAGGGGGAAGTCTTCCCTACTATGGCTACACCTTC,CASSSGGSLPYYGYTF
.,TRBV19,TRBJ2-4,.,TGTGCCAGTACCAAAGGCGGCGGGGCTGCCAAAAACATTCAGTACTTC,CASTKGGGAAKNIQYF
.,TRBV2,TRBJ1-1,.,TGTGCCAGCAGCAAAGGGGAGAACACTGAAGCTTTCTTT,CASSKGENTEAFF
.,TRBV11-2,TRBJ1-2,few,TGTGCCAGCAGCGCGGGGGGGGTCTATGGCTACACCTTC,CASSAGGVYGYTF
.,TRBV19,TRBJ1-2,.,TGTGCCATTGGGACCAGGGGTTTTGGCTACACCTTC,CAIGTRGFGYTF
.,TRBV18,TRBJ2-7,.,TGTGCCAGCTCACCAACTAGCTCCTACGAGCAGTACTTC,CASSPTSSYEQYF
TRBD1,TRBV6-2/TRBV6-3,TRBJ1-1,.,TGTGCCAGCAGTCCAGGGGGAGGTAGTGAAGCTTTCTTT,CASSPGGGSEAFF
TRBD2,TRBV3-1/TRBV3-2,TRBJ2-1,few,TGTGCCAGCAGCCAGGCTGACCGACTAGCAGGAGGCGAGCAGTTCTTC,CASSQADRLAGGEQFF
.,TRBV28,TRBJ2-3,.,TGTGCCAGCACCCTCACAGGGATCCCTCCAGATACGCAGTATTTT,CASTLTGIPPDTQYF
.,TRBV29-1,TRBJ1-5,few,TGCAGCGTCCAGCACAGCCGCAATCAGCCCCAGCATTTT,CSVQHSRNQPQHF
.,TRBV3-1/TRBV3-2,TRBJ1-2,.,TGTGCCAGCAGCCAAGGACAGCTCTACTATGGCTACACCTTC,CASSQGQLYYGYTF
TRBD1,TRBV6-2/TRBV6-3,TRBJ2-5,.,TGTGCCAGCAGTTGGCCACCGACAGGGGAAAAAGAGACCCAGTACTTC,CASSWPPTGEKETQYF